This T cell receptor (beta chain) stems from a study of blood T cells in healthy people across ages. Overall study context: Template switching retrieved approximately one barcoded beta molecule for each two T cells.

Germline V CDR1 and CDR2: SGHVS, FQNEAQ. The CDR3 length is 17 residues. Trimming removed 4 bases from V and 0 bases from J; junction bases left unmatched: 11. A second PCR of 7 to 11 cycles used a sample-barcoded 5' primer and a J-beta primer mix. Tagging of each cDNA molecule was performed by a template-switch adaptor with 12 random nucleotides. Each CDR3 protein gets one entry after TCRdb re-called the 5' RACE reads with MiXCR. The sample has 2 million or so distinct CDR3 sequences, 49% seen once. This chain joins TRBV7-8 and TRBJ2-7, with 8 bases lining up with TRBD2. Sequencing was carried out using blood. The source of this sequence is a woman aged 40 to 50 in good health. CDR3 region: CASSWTAGGSSSYEQYF. The CDR3 DNA is TGTGCCAGCAGCTGGACGGCGGGGGGCTCAAGCTCCTACGAGCAGTACTTC. Supplemented by reference TRBV7-8 and TRBJ2-7, the full variable domain reads GAGVSQSPRYKVAKRGQDVALRCDPISGHVSLFWYQQALGQGPEFLTYFQNEAQLDKSGLPSDRFFAERPEGSVSTLKIQRTQQEDSAVYLCASSWTAGGSSSYEQYFGPGTRLTVT.